The 8 T cell receptor beta chains reported below all come from one sample, sequenced in a study of T cells expressing NK-cell markers. TCRdb re-called the 5' RACE reads and shows each CDR3 protein once, DNA omitted. The sample table sets out under 600,000 distinct CDR3 sequences. The sample consisted of blood T cells: a sorted CD56 or NKG2C T cell subset, CD4+ or CD8+ T cells, or bulk PBMC T cells (not recorded which). All receptors derive from a woman between 45 and 65 years old in good health.

The chain combines TRBV6-2 or TRBV6-3 with TRBJ2-7; TCRdb gives TRBD1 as the D gene, but with no DNA this cannot be confirmed. The germline gives CDR1 MNHEY, CDR2 SVGEGT. This CDR3 comprises 14 residues. CDR3 residues: CASRLDPGIYEQYF.

This chain links TRBV29-1 with TRBJ2-7; there is no DNA to check the TCRdb D call of TRBD2. Germline values: CDR1 SQVTM, CDR2 ANQGSEA. CDR3 size: 14 residues. The CDR3 spells CSVEAVGRGHEQYF.

The chain links TRBV24-1 to TRBJ2-1; TCRdb indicates TRBD1, and absent DNA this call remains unverified. CDR3 length equals 16 residues. Germline CDR1 reads KGHDR; CDR2 reads SFDVKD. The CDR3: CATSDPLKERANEQFF.

The chain couples TRBV11-2 to TRBJ2-1. The CDR3 length is 14 residues. Germline values: CDR1 SGHAT, CDR2 FQNNGV. The CDR3 reads CSSSSRPEYNEQFF.

The V and J genes are TRBV28 and TRBJ1-5; TCRdb reports TRBD1, a call that lacks DNA to check it against. The CDR3 is 16 amino acids. Germline lookup yields CDR1 MDHEN and CDR2 SYDVKM. The CDR3 protein is CASSPSRTGYYQPQHF.

The J gene is TRBJ2-2, the V gene TRBV5-1; as DNA is missing, the TRBD1 call by TCRdb cannot be tested. The CDR3 has 16 amino acids. Germline CDR1 reads SGHRS; CDR2 reads YFSETQ. CDR3 region: CASSPRQARNTGELFF. Full variable domain (outside the CDR3, taken from reference TRBV5-1 and TRBJ2-2): KAGVTQTPRYLIKTRGQQVTLSCSPISGHRSVSWYQQTPGQGLQFLFEYFSETQRNKGNFPGRFSGRQFSNSRSEMNVSTLELGDSALYLCASSPRQARNTGELFFGEGSRLTVL.

This sequence joins TRBV27 and TRBJ2-1; TCRdb proposes TRBD1, but this gene call is untestable without DNA. The CDR3 spans 15 residues. Germline values: CDR1 MNHEY, CDR2 SMNVEV (reference sequence). The chain's CDR3 is CASSSPLKGYNEQFF.

The gene calls are TRBV12-3 or TRBV12-4 and TRBJ1-1. CDR3 length: 14 amino acids. The CDR3 protein is CASRGDMRGTEAFF.